This T cell receptor (beta chain) was captured by sequencing in a study of shared clonotypes between healthy human individuals. In the authors' methods: As immunoSEQ supplied junction-only sequences (without quality scores), filtering differed. This table comes from immunoSEQ multiplex PCR, and its TCRdb copy is limited to in-frame clones, with some not included. V, J and clone size are taken as reported in that table, and D and trimming were inferred from the DNA itself. The top ten clones hold roughly 12% of a sample with over 400,000 clones, roughly 80% of them seen once. Germline V gene sequence: CDR1 LNHNV, CDR2 YYDKDF (reference sequence). The CDR3 consists of 14 residues. V was pared by 5 bases and J by 2 bases, with 1 base of the junction left unmatched. Study outcomes and limitations: Depth of sequencing was expected to influence donor clonotype sharing. There were few donors, and this limited the genetic and exposure-history diversity represented.

On this clone itself: The antigen is unknown.

The receptor's source is a woman between 40 and 55 years old in good health. Some clones in this sample may be carry-over from other donors' samples. This chain links TRBV15 with TRBJ1-3; 9 nucleotides align to TRBD1. The sample taken for sequencing was PBMCs. CDR3 protein: CATSRQGAGNTIYF. CDR3 DNA sequence: TGTGCCACCAGCCGACAGGGGGCTGGAAACACCATATATTTT.